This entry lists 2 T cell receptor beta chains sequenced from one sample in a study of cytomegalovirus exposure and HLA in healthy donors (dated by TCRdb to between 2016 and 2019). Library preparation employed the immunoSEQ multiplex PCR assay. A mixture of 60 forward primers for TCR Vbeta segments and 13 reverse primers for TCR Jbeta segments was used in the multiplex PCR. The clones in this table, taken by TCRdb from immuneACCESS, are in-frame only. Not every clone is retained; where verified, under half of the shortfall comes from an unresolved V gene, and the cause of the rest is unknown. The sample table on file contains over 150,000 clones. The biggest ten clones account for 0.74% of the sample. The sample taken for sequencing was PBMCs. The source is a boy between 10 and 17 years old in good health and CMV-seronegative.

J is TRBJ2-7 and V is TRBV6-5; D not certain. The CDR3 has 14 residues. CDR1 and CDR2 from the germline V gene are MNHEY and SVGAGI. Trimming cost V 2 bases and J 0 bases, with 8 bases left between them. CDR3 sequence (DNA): TGTGCCAGCAGTTACCCGGGTGACTCCTACGAGCAGTACTTC. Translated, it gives CASSYPGDSYEQYF.

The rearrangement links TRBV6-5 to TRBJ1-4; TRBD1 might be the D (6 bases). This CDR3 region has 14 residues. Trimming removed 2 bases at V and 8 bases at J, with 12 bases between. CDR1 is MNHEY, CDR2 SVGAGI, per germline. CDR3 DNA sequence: TGTGCCAGCAGTTACGCGGGGGCTGGGGAAAAACTGTTTTTT. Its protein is CASSYAGAGEKLFF.